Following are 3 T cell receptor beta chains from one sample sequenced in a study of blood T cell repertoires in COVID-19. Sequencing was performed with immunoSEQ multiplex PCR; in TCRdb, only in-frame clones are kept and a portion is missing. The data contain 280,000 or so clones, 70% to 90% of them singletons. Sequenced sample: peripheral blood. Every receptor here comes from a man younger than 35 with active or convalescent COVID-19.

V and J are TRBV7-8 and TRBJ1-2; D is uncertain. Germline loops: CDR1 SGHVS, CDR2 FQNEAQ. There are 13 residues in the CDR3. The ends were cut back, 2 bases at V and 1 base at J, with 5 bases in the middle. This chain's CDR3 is CASSLQVNYGYTF. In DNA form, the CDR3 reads TGTGCCAGCAGCTTACAGGTTAACTATGGCTACACCTTC. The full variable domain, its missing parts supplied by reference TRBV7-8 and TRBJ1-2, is GAGVSQSPRYKVAKRGQDVALRCDPISGHVSLFWYQQALGQGPEFLTYFQNEAQLDKSGLPSDRFFAERPEGSVSTLKIQRTQQEDSAVYLCASSLQVNYGYTFGSGTRLTVV.

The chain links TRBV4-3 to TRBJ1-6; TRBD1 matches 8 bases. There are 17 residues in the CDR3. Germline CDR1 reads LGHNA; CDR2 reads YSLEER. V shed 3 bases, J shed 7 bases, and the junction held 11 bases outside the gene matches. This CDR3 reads CASSHETGALKNSPLHF. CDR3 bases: TGCGCCAGCAGCCATGAGACAGGGGCCCTGAAAAATTCACCCCTCCACTTT.

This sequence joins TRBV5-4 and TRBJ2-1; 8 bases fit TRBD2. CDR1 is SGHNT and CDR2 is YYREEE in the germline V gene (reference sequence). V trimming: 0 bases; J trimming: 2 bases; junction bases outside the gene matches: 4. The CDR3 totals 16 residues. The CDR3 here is CASSLAGRGAYNEQFF. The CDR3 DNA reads TGTGCCAGCAGCTTGGCCGGGCGGGGGGCCTACAATGAGCAGTTCTTC.